This paragraph reports one T cell receptor beta chain. The antigen this receptor binds is unknown. Per-nucleotide qualities are absent, and no much larger clonotype sits a single base away. For TCR Vbeta sequencing, memory CD4+ T cells were sorted ex vivo from the peripheral blood of both healthy controls and narcolepsy patients. Library creation used the immunoSEQ multiplex PCR assay. The immuneACCESS repertoire file appears here via TCRdb, limited to in-frame rearrangements. These files lack a portion of the clones; in checked studies, under half of the deficit traces to unresolved V genes, and the cause of the others is not known. The sample table records 30,000 to 35,000 clones; approximately 78% of these occur just once. The ten largest make up nearly 2.5% of the sample. This sample is drawn from a study of T cells in narcolepsy (dated by TCRdb to the late 2010s). Looking at the study overall: Patients with narcolepsy type 1 or type 2 (NT1, NT2) and healthy control donors were enrolled in the study. The study sought autoreactive T cells targeting hypocretin neuron self-antigens (hypocretin, TRIB2) in narcolepsy patients, using TCR Vbeta sequencing to track clonotypes in blood and CSF.

Study-wide conclusions, independent of this receptor: Plots that compared CSF and blood CD4+ T cell clonotypes from the same patient highlighted HCRT-specific and TRIB2-specific autoreactive clonotypes. Patients and controls had comparable numbers of sequenced blood memory CD4+ clonotypes, averaging about 39,494 and 33,354, respectively. Autoreactive clonotypes were reported to be detected serially in the blood of the same patients and of different patients, but not in the blood of healthy controls. Some blood memory CD4+ repertoires from patients and controls contained no sequences matching autoreactive T cell clones.

This receptor was identified in a human donor with narcolepsy. Sequencing used CD45RA- memory CD4+ T cells from PBMCs. Reading the label with the study, this specimen's cell subset or site is: memory T cells sorted ex vivo from peripheral blood.

CDR3 protein: CASRGTQETQYF. The sequence in DNA is TGTGCCAGTAGGGGGACTCAAGAGACCCAGTACTTC. This chain is built from TRBV19 and TRBJ2-5; TRBD2 is a possible D gene, resting on 6 matching bases. At the junction V is shortened by 6 bases and J by 2 bases, with 7 bases in between. The CDR3 sequence holds 12 residues, the cysteine and phenylalanine included. The retained sequence is limited to the CDR3, 36 bases, with the frame set at the first base. The germline V gene (reference sequence) yields LNHDA for CDR1 and SQIVND for CDR2.